This TCR beta chain stems from a study of T cells in Graves' hyperthyroidism and ophthalmopathy. Amplification targeted TCR beta CDR3 regions from RNA transcripts. Primed by the HTBI set, a first-round RT-PCR was run on the TCR CDR3. TCRdb fed the multiplex PCR reads into MiXCR, producing one record per CDR3 protein. This sample has hundreds of thousands of distinct CDR3 sequences; roughly 15% occur once, and the top ten carry about 12%. The CDR3 contains 15 residues. V lost 2 bases and J lost 3, with 14 bases in between. The germline V gene encodes CDR1 SNHLY and CDR2 FYNNEI. Sequencing was performed on blood. The chain combines TRBV2 with TRBJ2-7; the D is unclear. The origin of this receptor is a woman in her 50s with Graves' ophthalmopathy. CDR3 nucleotides: TGTGCCAGCAGTGAAATTCTGGACCTGGGCTACGAGCAGTACTTC. It encodes CASSEILDLGYEQYF.